The rows below give T cell receptor beta chains drawn from one sample of a study of blood T cell repertoires in COVID-19. Assay used: immunoSEQ multiplex PCR; TCRdb lists only in-frame clones, some missing. This table has over 60,000 clones, about 81% appearing once. Sequencing was performed on peripheral blood. The source of these receptors is a human donor in a cohort sampled during active COVID-19. Each CDR3 is given with its conserved first and last residue. Each record gives: J gene, CDR3 length, D gene, V gene, clone size, CDR3 protein, CDR3 DNA. D genes are given only for firm matches. Part of the rows lack a size; the others show once, few, many or a class for expanded clones.

j_gene: TRBJ2-7
len: 14
d_gene: .
v_gene: TRBV7-2
abundance: .
CDR3aa: CASSFLEGVVEQYF
CDR3nt: TGTGCCAGCAGCTTTCTAGAGGGGGTCGTCGAGCAGTACTTC

j_gene: TRBJ2-5
len: 13
d_gene: TRBD2
v_gene: TRBV5-1
abundance: .
CDR3aa: CASSPPGGETQYF
CDR3nt: TGCGCCAGCAGCCCCCCCGGGGGGGAGACCCAGTACTTC

j_gene: TRBJ2-5
len: 13
d_gene: .
v_gene: TRBV6-5
abundance: once
CDR3aa: CASSYPAKETQYF
CDR3nt: TGTGCCAGCAGTTACCCAGCGAAGGAGACCCAGTACTTC

j_gene: TRBJ2-7
len: 14
d_gene: .
v_gene: TRBV19
abundance: .
CDR3aa: CANYGTLKSYEQYF
CDR3nt: TGTGCCAATTACGGGACACTTAAGTCCTACGAGCAGTACTTC

j_gene: TRBJ2-2
len: 15
d_gene: .
v_gene: TRBV25-1
abundance: .
CDR3aa: CASSQRTQNTGELFF
CDR3nt: TGTGCCAGCAGTCAGAGGACACAGAACACCGGGGAGCTGTTTTTT

j_gene: TRBJ2-3
len: 16
d_gene: .
v_gene: TRBV7-2
abundance: .
CDR3aa: CASSLGSGYSTDTQYF
CDR3nt: TGTGCCAGCAGCTTAGGGAGCGGATATAGCACAGATACGCAGTATTTT

j_gene: TRBJ1-2
len: 17
d_gene: TRBD1
v_gene: TRBV10-3
abundance: .
CDR3aa: CAISEGTGSLNRDGYTF
CDR3nt: TGTGCCATCAGTGAGGGGACAGGCTCCCTCAACCGGGATGGCTACACCTTC

j_gene: TRBJ2-7
len: 14
d_gene: TRBD1
v_gene: TRBV5-4
abundance: .
CDR3aa: CASSSGTGVGEQYF
CDR3nt: TGTGCCAGCAGTTCCGGGACAGGGGTGGGGGAGCAGTACTTC

j_gene: TRBJ2-1
len: 16
d_gene: TRBD1
v_gene: TRBV7-2
abundance: .
CDR3aa: CASSLVGQGSYNEQFF
CDR3nt: TGTGCCAGCAGCTTAGTGGGACAGGGGTCCTACAATGAGCAGTTCTTC

j_gene: TRBJ1-5
len: 16
d_gene: .
v_gene: TRBV12-5
abundance: once
CDR3aa: CASGLVLSYSNQPQHF
CDR3nt: TGTGCTAGTGGTTTGGTACTCTCATATAGCAATCAGCCCCAGCATTTT

j_gene: TRBJ1-2
len: 10
d_gene: .
v_gene: TRBV29-1
abundance: .
CDR3aa: CSVGAGGYTF
CDR3nt: TGCAGCGTTGGCGCAGGCGGCTACACCTTC

j_gene: TRBJ1-1
len: 15
d_gene: .
v_gene: TRBV10-3
abundance: .
CDR3aa: CAISESGGMNTEAFF
CDR3nt: TGTGCCATCAGTGAGTCTGGGGGGATGAACACTGAAGCTTTCTTT

j_gene: TRBJ2-3
len: 13
d_gene: .
v_gene: TRBV5-6
abundance: .
CDR3aa: CASSYFIRDTQYF
CDR3nt: TGTGCCAGCAGCTACTTTATCAGGGATACGCAGTATTTT

j_gene: TRBJ2-7
len: 15
d_gene: TRBD2
v_gene: TRBV27
abundance: .
CDR3aa: CASSKTSSSSYEQYF
CDR3nt: TGTGCCAGCAGCAAGACTAGCTCCAGCTCCTACGAGCAGTACTTC

j_gene: TRBJ1-3
len: 15
d_gene: .
v_gene: TRBV7-6
abundance: .
CDR3aa: CASSLMRDSGNTIYF
CDR3nt: TGTGCCAGCAGCTTGATGAGAGACTCTGGAAACACCATATATTTT

j_gene: TRBJ1-1
len: 13
d_gene: TRBD1
v_gene: TRBV5-1
abundance: .
CDR3aa: CASSPGDRGFAFF
CDR3nt: TGCGCCAGCAGCCCCGGGGACAGGGGGTTTGCTTTCTTT

j_gene: TRBJ2-4
len: 14
d_gene: .
v_gene: TRBV7-9
abundance: .
CDR3aa: CASSLQGIENIQYF
CDR3nt: TGTGCCAGCAGCTTACAGGGGATAGAAAACATTCAGTACTTC

j_gene: TRBJ2-3
len: 15
d_gene: .
v_gene: TRBV5-5
abundance: .
CDR3aa: CASSSTSFGGDTQYF
CDR3nt: TGTGCCAGCAGCTCTACGTCCTTTGGTGGAGATACGCAGTATTTT

j_gene: TRBJ2-2
len: 15
d_gene: .
v_gene: TRBV5-1
abundance: .
CDR3aa: CASSLIPGGTGELFF
CDR3nt: TGCGCCAGCAGCTTGATCCCAGGTGGCACCGGGGAGCTGTTTTTT

j_gene: TRBJ2-3
len: 15
d_gene: .
v_gene: TRBV7-9
abundance: .
CDR3aa: CASSLGAGDTDTQYF
CDR3nt: TGTGCCAGCAGCTTGGGGGCAGGAGACACAGATACGCAGTATTTT

j_gene: TRBJ2-7
len: 15
d_gene: .
v_gene: TRBV6-5
abundance: few
CDR3aa: CASSRGTGRAYEQYF
CDR3nt: TGTGCCAGCAGTCGAGGCACAGGGCGGGCCTACGAGCAGTACTTC

j_gene: TRBJ1-2
len: 13
d_gene: .
v_gene: TRBV7-6
abundance: .
CDR3aa: CASSLRGNYGYTF
CDR3nt: TGTGCCAGCAGCTTAAGGGGGAACTATGGCTACACCTTC

j_gene: TRBJ2-7
len: 13
d_gene: .
v_gene: TRBV6-5
abundance: .
CDR3aa: CASSPDKGYEQYF
CDR3nt: TGTGCCAGCAGTCCGGACAAAGGCTACGAGCAGTACTTC

j_gene: TRBJ2-7
len: 10
d_gene: .
v_gene: TRBV4-2
abundance: few
CDR3aa: CATPVHEQYF
CDR3nt: TGTGCCACCCCTGTCCACGAGCAGTACTTC

j_gene: TRBJ1-2
len: 14
d_gene: TRBD1
v_gene: TRBV11-2
abundance: .
CDR3aa: CASSPAGGSYGYTF
CDR3nt: TGTGCCAGCAGCCCCGCAGGGGGCAGCTATGGCTACACCTTC

j_gene: TRBJ2-7
len: 14
d_gene: .
v_gene: TRBV5-1
abundance: .
CDR3aa: CASSTGDHFYEQYF
CDR3nt: TGCGCCAGCTCGACAGGAGACCATTTCTACGAGCAGTACTTC

j_gene: TRBJ2-7
len: 15
d_gene: TRBD1
v_gene: TRBV2
abundance: once
CDR3aa: CASRTWSDRGYEQYF
CDR3nt: TGTGCCAGCAGAACTTGGAGCGACAGGGGCTACGAGCAGTACTTC

j_gene: TRBJ1-6
len: 13
d_gene: .
v_gene: TRBV15
abundance: .
CDR3aa: CATSRGQGSPLHF
CDR3nt: TGTGCCACCAGCAGAGGCCAGGGGTCACCCCTCCACTTT

j_gene: TRBJ1-2
len: 13
d_gene: .
v_gene: TRBV30
abundance: .
CDR3aa: CAWSNSGFYGYTF
CDR3nt: TGTGCCTGGAGCAACTCAGGGTTCTATGGCTACACCTTC